This is a list of T cell receptor beta chains from one sample in a study of cytomegalovirus exposure and HLA in healthy donors. Produced via immunoSEQ multiplex PCR; TCRdb's table is partial and in-frame only. The sample includes about 180,000 clones, about 79% of them seen just once. The specimen was PBMCs. Receptor source: a man aged 18 to 30 in good health and CMV-seronegative. Both conserved end residues are part of each CDR3. The order of the fields is V gene, D gene, J gene, clone size, CDR3 DNA, CDR3 protein. D genes are given only for firm matches. Part of the rows lack a size; the others show once, few, many or a class for expanded clones.

TRBV11-1	-	TRBJ1-6	-	TGTGCCAGCAGCCCTCGGGTCGCCTATAATTCACCCCTCCACTTT	CASSPRVAYNSPLHF
TRBV7-3	TRBD1	TRBJ1-2	-	TGTGCCAGCAGCTTAACGGGGACAGGCGGGTATGGCTACACCTTC	CASSLTGTGGYGYTF
TRBV6-1	-	TRBJ2-2	-	TGTGCCAGCAGACCACAGGGATTAGGCGGGGAGCTGTTTTTT	CASRPQGLGGELFF
TRBV19	TRBD1	TRBJ1-5	-	TGTGCCAGTAGACCGACAGGGTTAACGTCCCAGCATTTT	CASRPTGLTSQHF
TRBV2	-	TRBJ2-1	once	TGTGCCAGCAGTGAAGGACACGCGGAGCAGTTCTTC	CASSEGHAEQFF
TRBV9	TRBD2	TRBJ2-3	-	TGTGCCAGCAGCGTGGGAATAGCGGGGCGGGCAGATACGCAGTATTTT	CASSVGIAGRADTQYF
TRBV5-1	-	TRBJ2-3	-	TGCGCCAGCAGCTTGGGTCAGGGTCGCACAGATACGCAGTATTTT	CASSLGQGRTDTQYF
TRBV14	TRBD1	TRBJ2-2	few	TGTGCCAGCAGCCGACAGGGAGCCACCGGGGAGCTGTTTTTT	CASSRQGATGELFF
TRBV29-1	-	TRBJ2-2	-	TGCAGCGTTGGACAGGCCGCGAACACCGGGGAGCTGTTTTTT	CSVGQAANTGELFF
TRBV5-6	-	TRBJ1-6	-	TGTGCCAGCAGCCAACTTTCGGGGTCACCCCTCCACTTT	CASSQLSGSPLHF
TRBV7-9	-	TRBJ1-2	-	TGTGCCAGCAGCCCCGGACAGTTCTATGGCTACACCTTC	CASSPGQFYGYTF
TRBV6-1	TRBD2	TRBJ2-3	-	TGTGCCAGCACTCAAACGGGGGGAGGCACAGATACGCAGTATTTT	CASTQTGGGTDTQYF
TRBV7-8	TRBD1	TRBJ1-1	-	TGTGCCAGCAGCTTAAGGGCAGGGGGTGAAGCTTTCTTT	CASSLRAGGEAFF
TRBV4-1	-	TRBJ1-1	-	TGCGCCAGCAGCCAAACTGGACACGACACTGAAGCTTTCTTT	CASSQTGHDTEAFF
TRBV28	TRBD1	TRBJ2-2	few	TGTGCCAGCAGTCTTTACAGGGGATGGAACACCGGGGAGCTGTTTTTT	CASSLYRGWNTGELFF
TRBV7-8	-	TRBJ1-1	-	TGTGCCAGCAGCACAGATCAGGTGAACACTGAAGCTTTCTTT	CASSTDQVNTEAFF
TRBV30	-	TRBJ2-4	-	TGTGCCTGGAGTCTTTCTCCGGGAGCCGGATGGGCCAAAAACATTCAGTACTTC	CAWSLSPGAGWAKNIQYF
TRBV5-8	-	TRBJ1-6	-	TGTGCCAGCAGTCACGCAGGGGAAAGATCACCCCTCCACTTT	CASSHAGERSPLHF
TRBV28	TRBD1	TRBJ1-4	-	TGTGCCAGCAGTCCATCCGGGACAGGGGTCTTTAATGAAAAACTGTTTTTT	CASSPSGTGVFNEKLFF
TRBV4-1	-	TRBJ2-5	-	TGCGCCAGCAGCCAACTTGGTATGGGGGCCACCCAGTACTTC	CASSQLGMGATQYF
TRBV21-1	-	TRBJ1-4	-	TGTGCCAGCAGCCCCCGGGAAGATTCAACTAATGAAAAACTGTTTTTT	CASSPREDSTNEKLFF
TRBV27	TRBD1	TRBJ1-2	-	TGTGTCTCCGGGACAGCCTATGGCTACACCTTC	CVSGTAYGYTF
TRBV19	-	TRBJ1-1	-	TGTGCCAGTGGGGGGGCTGAAGCTTTCTTT	CASGGAEAFF
TRBV19	-	TRBJ2-2	-	TGTGCCAGTAGCCGCCTAGGAAACACCGGGGAGCTGTTTTTT	CASSRLGNTGELFF
TRBV5-1	-	TRBJ1-1	-	TGCGCCAGCAGCTTGGGCAGGGGACGCACTGAAGCTTTCTTT	CASSLGRGRTEAFF
TRBV30	-	TRBJ1-1	-	TGTGCCTGGAGCCAGGGCGCGAACACTGAAGCTTTCTTT	CAWSQGANTEAFF
TRBV2	-	TRBJ2-6	once	TGTGCCAGCAGGATGTCAGCTGGGGCCAACGTCCTGACTTTC	CASRMSAGANVLTF
TRBV9	-	TRBJ2-7	-	TGTGCCAGCAGCGTAGAGGAGGGCTTCTACGAGCAGTACTTC	CASSVEEGFYEQYF
TRBV5-4	TRBD2	TRBJ2-3	-	TGTGCCAGCAGCGTTTCGGGACTAGCGGGATATACGCAGTATTTT	CASSVSGLAGYTQYF
TRBV28	TRBD1	TRBJ1-6	-	TGTGCCAGCAGTTCGCCGGGACAGGGGAATTCACCCCTCCACTTT	CASSSPGQGNSPLHF
TRBV7-8	-	TRBJ2-3	-	TGTGCCAGCAGCCTTTACGGAGGTCCTCGGGGAGATACGCAGTATTTT	CASSLYGGPRGDTQYF
TRBV30	TRBD1	TRBJ1-5	-	TGTGCCTGGAGTGTAGACAGGGGCCAGCCCCAGCATTTT	CAWSVDRGQPQHF
TRBV4-2	-	TRBJ1-5	-	TGTGCCAGCAGCCAAAACAGAAATCAGCCCCAGCATTTT	CASSQNRNQPQHF
TRBV11-2	TRBD2	TRBJ2-1	-	TGTGCCAGCAACGGCTATTTAGCGGGAGGGGTAGAGCAGTTCTTC	CASNGYLAGGVEQFF
TRBV6-4	-	TRBJ2-3	-	TGTGCCAGCAGTGACTCCCAAACGCAGTATTTT	CASSDSQTQYF
TRBV7-8	-	TRBJ1-6	-	TGTGCCAGCAGCCCCCCGGGGGGCTCACCCCTCCACTTT	CASSPPGGSPLHF
TRBV10-1	-	TRBJ2-2	-	TGCGCCAGCAGTGAAATTGGGGGAGCGGGCACCGGGGAGCTGTTTTTT	CASSEIGGAGTGELFF
TRBV6-5	TRBD2	TRBJ2-2	once	TGTGCCAGCAGTTACTCTTCGGGAGGGCGGACCGGGGAGCTGTTTTTT	CASSYSSGGRTGELFF
TRBV6-1	-	TRBJ2-2	-	TGTGCCAGCAGTGAAGGCAGGGGCCCGACCGGGGAGCTGTTTTTT	CASSEGRGPTGELFF
TRBV5-5	TRBD2	TRBJ2-2	-	TGTGCCAGCAGCGGTATAACTAGCGGGAGTACCGGGGAGCTGTTTTTT	CASSGITSGSTGELFF
TRBV30	TRBD1	TRBJ2-2	-	TGTGCCTGGAGGGGGGACAGCGCGAACACCGGGGAGCTGTTTTTT	CAWRGDSANTGELFF
TRBV4-1	-	TRBJ1-2	-	TGCGCCAGCAGCCAAGACAGGGCCCCCTATGGCTACACCTTC	CASSQDRAPYGYTF
TRBV13	-	TRBJ2-3	-	TGTGCCAGCAGCTTCGAGGGGCGGGGAGCCACAGATACGCAGTATTTT	CASSFEGRGATDTQYF
TRBV10-3	TRBD1	TRBJ2-7	-	TGTGCCATCAGGGCCGGGACAGGACCCTACGAGCAGTACTTC	CAIRAGTGPYEQYF